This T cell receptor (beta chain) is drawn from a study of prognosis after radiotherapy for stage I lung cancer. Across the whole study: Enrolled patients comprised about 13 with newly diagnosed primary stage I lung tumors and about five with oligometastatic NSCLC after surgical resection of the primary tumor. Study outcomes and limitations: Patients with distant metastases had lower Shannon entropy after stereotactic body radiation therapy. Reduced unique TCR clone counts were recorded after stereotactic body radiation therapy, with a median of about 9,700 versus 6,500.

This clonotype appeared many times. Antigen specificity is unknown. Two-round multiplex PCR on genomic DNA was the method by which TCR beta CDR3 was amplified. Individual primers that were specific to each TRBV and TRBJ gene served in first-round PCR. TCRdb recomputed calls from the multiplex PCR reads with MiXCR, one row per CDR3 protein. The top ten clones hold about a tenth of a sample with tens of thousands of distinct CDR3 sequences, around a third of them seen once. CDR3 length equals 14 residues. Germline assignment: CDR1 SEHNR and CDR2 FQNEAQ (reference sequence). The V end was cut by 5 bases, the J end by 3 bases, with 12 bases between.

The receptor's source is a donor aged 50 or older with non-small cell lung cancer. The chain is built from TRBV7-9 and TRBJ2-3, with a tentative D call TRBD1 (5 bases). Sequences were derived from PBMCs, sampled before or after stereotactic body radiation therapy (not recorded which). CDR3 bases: TGTGCCAGCAGCCCGAGACAGACGACAGATACGCAGTATTTT. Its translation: CASSPRQTTDTQYF.